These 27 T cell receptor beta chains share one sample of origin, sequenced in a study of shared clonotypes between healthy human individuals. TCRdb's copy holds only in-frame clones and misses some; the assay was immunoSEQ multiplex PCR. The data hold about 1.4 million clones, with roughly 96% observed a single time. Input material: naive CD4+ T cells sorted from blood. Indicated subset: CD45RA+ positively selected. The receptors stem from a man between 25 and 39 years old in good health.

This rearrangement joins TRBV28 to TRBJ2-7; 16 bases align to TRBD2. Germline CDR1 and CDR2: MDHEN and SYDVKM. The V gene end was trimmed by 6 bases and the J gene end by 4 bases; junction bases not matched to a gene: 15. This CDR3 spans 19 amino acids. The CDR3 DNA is TGTGCCAGCAGGTTCCCGGGACTAGCGGGAGGGTTGGGGGTATACGAGCAGTACTTC. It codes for CASRFPGLAGGLGVYEQYF.

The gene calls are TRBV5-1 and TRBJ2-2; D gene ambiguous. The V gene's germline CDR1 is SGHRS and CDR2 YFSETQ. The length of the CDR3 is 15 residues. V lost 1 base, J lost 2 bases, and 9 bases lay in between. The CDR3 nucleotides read TGCGCCAGCAGCTTGCAGGAGCTCAACACCGGGGAGCTGTTTTTT. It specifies CASSLQELNTGELFF.

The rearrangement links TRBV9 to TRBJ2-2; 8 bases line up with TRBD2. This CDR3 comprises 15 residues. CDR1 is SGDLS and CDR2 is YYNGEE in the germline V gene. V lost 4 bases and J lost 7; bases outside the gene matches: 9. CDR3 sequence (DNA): TGTGCCAGCAGCTTAGCGGGAACCCCCAACGGGGAGCTGTTTTTT. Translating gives CASSLAGTPNGELFF.

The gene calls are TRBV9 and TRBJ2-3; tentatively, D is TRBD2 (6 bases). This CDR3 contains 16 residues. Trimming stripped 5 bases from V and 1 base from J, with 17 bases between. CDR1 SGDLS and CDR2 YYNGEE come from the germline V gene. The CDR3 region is CASRKYPGLRTDTQYF. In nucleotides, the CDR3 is TGTGCCAGCAGGAAATACCCGGGACTTCGCACAGATACGCAGTATTTT.

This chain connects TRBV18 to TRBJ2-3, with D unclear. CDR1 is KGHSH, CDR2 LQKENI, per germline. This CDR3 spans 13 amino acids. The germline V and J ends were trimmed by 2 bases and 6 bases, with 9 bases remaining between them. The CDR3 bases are TGTGCCAGCTCACCAGACGAAACTGATACGCAGTATTTT. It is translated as CASSPDETDTQYF.

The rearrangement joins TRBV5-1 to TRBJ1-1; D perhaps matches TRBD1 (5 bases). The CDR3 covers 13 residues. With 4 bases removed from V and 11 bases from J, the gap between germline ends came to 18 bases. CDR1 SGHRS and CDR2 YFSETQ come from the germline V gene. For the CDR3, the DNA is TGCGCCAGCAGCGAGGGACCCTCTAAGAGGGCTTTCTTT. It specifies CASSEGPSKRAFF.

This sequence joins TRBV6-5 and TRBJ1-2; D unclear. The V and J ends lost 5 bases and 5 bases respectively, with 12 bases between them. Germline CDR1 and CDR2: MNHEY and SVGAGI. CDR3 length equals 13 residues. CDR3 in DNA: TGTGCCAGCAGTCAAGCCAGGCGATATGGCTACACCTTC. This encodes CASSQARRYGYTF.

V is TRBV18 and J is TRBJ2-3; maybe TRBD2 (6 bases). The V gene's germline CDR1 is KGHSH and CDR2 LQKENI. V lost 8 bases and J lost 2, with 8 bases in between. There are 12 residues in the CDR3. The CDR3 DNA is TGTGCCAGCGTGCGGGACACAGATACGCAGTATTTT. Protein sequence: CASVRDTDTQYF.

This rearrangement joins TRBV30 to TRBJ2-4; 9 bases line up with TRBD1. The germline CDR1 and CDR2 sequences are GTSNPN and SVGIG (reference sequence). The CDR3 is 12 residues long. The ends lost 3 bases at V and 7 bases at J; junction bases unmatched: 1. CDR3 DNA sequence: TGTGCCTGGAGCGGGACAGGGAACATTCAGTACTTC. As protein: CAWSGTGNIQYF.

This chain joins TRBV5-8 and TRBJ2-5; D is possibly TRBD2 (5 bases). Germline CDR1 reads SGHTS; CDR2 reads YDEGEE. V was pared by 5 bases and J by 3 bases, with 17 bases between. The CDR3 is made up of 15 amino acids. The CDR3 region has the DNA TGTGCCAGCAGACCTGGACTTCGAGAAGAAGAGACCCAGTACTTC. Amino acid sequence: CASRPGLREEETQYF.

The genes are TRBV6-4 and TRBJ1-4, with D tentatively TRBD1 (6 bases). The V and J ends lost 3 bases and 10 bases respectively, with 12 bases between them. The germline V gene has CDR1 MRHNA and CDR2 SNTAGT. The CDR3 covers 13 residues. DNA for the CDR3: TGTGCCAGCAGTGAGGGGGCAAGAGGAAAACTGTTTTTT. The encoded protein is CASSEGARGKLFF.

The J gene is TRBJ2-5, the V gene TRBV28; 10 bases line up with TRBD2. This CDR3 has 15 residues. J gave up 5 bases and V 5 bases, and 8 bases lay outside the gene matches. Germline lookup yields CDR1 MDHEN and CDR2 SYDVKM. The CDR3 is CASSLLAGVEETQYF. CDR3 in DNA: TGTGCCAGCAGTCTCCTAGCGGGAGTTGAGGAGACCCAGTACTTC.

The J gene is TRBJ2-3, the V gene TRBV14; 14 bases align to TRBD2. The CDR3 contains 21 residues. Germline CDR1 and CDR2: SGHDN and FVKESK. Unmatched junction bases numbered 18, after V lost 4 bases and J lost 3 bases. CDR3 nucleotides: TGTGCCAGCAGCCTTCGCGCCTCCGGGACTAGCGGGAGTTTGGGGACAGATACGCAGTATTTT. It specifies CASSLRASGTSGSLGTDTQYF.

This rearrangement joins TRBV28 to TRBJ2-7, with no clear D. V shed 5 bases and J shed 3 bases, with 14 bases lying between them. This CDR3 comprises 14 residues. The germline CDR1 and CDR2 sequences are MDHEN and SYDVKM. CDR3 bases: TGTGCCAGCAGTCTGCCCCAGGCATACTACGAGCAGTACTTC. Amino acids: CASSLPQAYYEQYF.

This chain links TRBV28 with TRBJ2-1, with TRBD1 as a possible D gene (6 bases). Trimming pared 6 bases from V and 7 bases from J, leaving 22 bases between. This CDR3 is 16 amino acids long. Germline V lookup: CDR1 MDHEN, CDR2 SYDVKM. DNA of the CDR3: TGTGCCAGCAGCCTCAACCCCGGACAGAGTACTAATGAGCAGTTCTTC. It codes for CASSLNPGQSTNEQFF.

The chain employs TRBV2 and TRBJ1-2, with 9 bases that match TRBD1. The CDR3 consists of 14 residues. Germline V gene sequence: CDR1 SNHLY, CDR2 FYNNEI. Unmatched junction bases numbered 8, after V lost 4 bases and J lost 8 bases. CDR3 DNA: TGTGCCAGCAGTGTACAGGGGGCGCCGGACGGCTACACCTTC. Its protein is CASSVQGAPDGYTF.

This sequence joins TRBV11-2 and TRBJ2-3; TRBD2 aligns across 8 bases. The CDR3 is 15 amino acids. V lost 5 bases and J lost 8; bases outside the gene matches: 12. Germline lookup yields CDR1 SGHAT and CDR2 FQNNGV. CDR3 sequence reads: CASSPSGSGPGTQYF. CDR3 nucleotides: TGTGCCAGCAGCCCCAGCGGGAGCGGCCCTGGTACGCAGTATTTT.

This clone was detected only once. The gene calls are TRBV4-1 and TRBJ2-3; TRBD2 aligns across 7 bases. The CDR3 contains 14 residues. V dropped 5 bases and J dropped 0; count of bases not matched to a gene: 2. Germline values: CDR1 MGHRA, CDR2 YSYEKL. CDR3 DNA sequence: TGCGCCAGCAGCGCGACTAGCAGCACAGATACGCAGTATTTT. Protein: CASSATSSTDTQYF.

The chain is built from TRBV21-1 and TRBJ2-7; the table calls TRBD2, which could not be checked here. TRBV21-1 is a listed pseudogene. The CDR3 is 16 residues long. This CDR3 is CASSKEGGTSVDEQYF. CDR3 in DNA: TGTGCCAGCAGCAAAGAGGGCGGGACTAGCGTTGACGAGCAGTACTTC.

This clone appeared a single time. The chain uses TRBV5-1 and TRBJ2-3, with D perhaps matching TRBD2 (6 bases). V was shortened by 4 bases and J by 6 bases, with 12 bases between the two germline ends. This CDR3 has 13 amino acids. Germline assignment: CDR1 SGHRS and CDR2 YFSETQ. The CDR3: CASSGERADTQYF. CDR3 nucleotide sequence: TGCGCCAGCAGCGGCGAGCGGGCGGATACGCAGTATTTT.

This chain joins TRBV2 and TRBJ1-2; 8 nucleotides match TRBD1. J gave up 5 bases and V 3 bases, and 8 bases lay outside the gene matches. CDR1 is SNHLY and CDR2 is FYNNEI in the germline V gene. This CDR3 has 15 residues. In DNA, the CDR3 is TGTGCCAGCAGTGAGAGGACAGGGAATTCTTATGGCTACACCTTC. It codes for CASSERTGNSYGYTF.

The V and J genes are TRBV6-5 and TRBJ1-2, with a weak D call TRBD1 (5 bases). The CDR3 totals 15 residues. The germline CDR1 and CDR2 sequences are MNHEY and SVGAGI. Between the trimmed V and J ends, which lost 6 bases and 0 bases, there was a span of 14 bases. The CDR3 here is CASSIGLGANYGYTF. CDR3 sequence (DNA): TGTGCCAGCAGCATCGGACTAGGGGCTAACTATGGCTACACCTTC.

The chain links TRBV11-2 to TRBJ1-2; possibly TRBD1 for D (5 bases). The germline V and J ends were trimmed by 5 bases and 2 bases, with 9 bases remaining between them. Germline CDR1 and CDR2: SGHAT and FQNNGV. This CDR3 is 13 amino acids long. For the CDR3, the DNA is TGTGCCAGCAGCCCTAGACAGAACTATGGCTACACCTTC. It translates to CASSPRQNYGYTF.

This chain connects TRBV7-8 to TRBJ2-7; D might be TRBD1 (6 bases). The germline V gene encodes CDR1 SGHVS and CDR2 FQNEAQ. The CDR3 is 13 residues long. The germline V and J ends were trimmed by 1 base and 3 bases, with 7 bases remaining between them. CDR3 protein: CASSLGTVYEQYF. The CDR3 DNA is TGTGCCAGCAGCTTAGGGACAGTCTACGAGCAGTACTTC.

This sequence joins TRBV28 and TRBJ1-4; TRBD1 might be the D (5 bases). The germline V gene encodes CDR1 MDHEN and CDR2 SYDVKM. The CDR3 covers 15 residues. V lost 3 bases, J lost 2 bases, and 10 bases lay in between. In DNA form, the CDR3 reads TGTGCCAGCAGTTTTTCGGGGCGGACTAATGAAAAACTGTTTTTT. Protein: CASSFSGRTNEKLFF.

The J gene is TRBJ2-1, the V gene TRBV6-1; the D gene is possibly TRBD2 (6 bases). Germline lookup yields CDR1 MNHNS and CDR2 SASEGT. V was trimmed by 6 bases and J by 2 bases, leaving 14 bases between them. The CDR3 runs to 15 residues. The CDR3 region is CASRGLALTYNEQFF. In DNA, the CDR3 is TGTGCCAGCAGAGGGCTAGCGTTAACCTACAATGAGCAGTTCTTC.

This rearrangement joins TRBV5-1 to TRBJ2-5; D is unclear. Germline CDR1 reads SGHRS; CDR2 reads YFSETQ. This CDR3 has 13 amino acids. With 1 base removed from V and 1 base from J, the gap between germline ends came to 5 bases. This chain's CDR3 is CASSLQRQETQYF. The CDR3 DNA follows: TGCGCCAGCAGCTTGCAGCGCCAAGAGACCCAGTACTTC.